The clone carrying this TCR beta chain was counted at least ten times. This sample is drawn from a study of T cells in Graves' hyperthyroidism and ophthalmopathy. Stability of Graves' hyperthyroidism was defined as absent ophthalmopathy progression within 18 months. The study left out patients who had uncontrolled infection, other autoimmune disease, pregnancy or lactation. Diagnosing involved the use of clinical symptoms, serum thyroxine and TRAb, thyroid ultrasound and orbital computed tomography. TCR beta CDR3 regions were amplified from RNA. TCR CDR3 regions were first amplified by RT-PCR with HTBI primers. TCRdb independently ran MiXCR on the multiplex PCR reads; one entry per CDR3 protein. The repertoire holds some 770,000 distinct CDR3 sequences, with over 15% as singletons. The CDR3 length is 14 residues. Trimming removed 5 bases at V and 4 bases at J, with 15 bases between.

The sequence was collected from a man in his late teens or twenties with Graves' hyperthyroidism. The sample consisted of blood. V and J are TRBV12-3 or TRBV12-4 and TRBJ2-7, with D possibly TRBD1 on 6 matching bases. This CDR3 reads CASSLQGQLYEQYF. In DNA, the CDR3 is TGTGCCAGCAGTCTACAGGGCCAGTTGTACGAGCAGTACTTC.